This entry lists 26 T cell receptor beta chains sequenced from one sample in a study of cytomegalovirus exposure and HLA in healthy donors. Vbeta (60) and Jbeta (13) primers were used in the PCR. Method: immunoSEQ multiplex PCR; TCRdb's copy keeps in-frame clones and lacks some. The sample includes 150,000 to 200,000 clones, 70% to 80% of them seen just once. What was sequenced was PBMCs. The receptor source for this set is a young man in good health and CMV-seropositive.

This chain joins TRBV11-2 and TRBJ2-7; 11 bases line up with TRBD1. The ends lost 5 bases at V and 2 bases at J; junction bases unmatched: 2. The CDR3 runs 14 residues. Germline V CDR1 and CDR2: SGHAT, FQNNGV. The CDR3 coding sequence is TGTGCCAGCAGCGTGGGACAGGGGGCCTACGAGCAGTACTTC. Translated, it gives CASSVGQGAYEQYF. Using reference TRBV11-2 and TRBJ2-7 for the parts outside the CDR3, the full variable domain is EAGVAQSPRYKIIEKRQSVAFWCNPISGHATLYWYQQILGQGPKLLIQFQNNGVVDDSQLPKDRFSAERLKGVDSTLKIQPAKLEDSAVYLCASSVGQGAYEQYFGPGTRLTVT.

The V and J genes are TRBV28 and TRBJ1-5; no clear D. This CDR3 has 12 residues. CDR1 and CDR2 from the germline V gene are MDHEN and SYDVKM. The V and J ends lost 8 bases and 4 bases respectively, with 9 bases between them. In nucleotides, the CDR3 is TGTGCCAGCCTAGCGGGTAATCAGCCCCAGCATTTT. It specifies CASLAGNQPQHF. The full variable domain, rest sourced from reference TRBV28 and TRBJ1-5, is DVKVTQSSRYLVKRTGEKVFLECVQDMDHENMFWYRQDPGLGLRLIYFSYDVKMKEKGDIPEGYSVSREKKERFSLILESASTNQTSMYLCASLAGNQPQHFGDGTRLSIL.

The chain has TRBV28 and TRBJ2-1; 7 bases align to TRBD2. Germline V gene data show CDR1 as MDHEN and CDR2 as SYDVKM. V trimming: 5 bases; J trimming: 12 bases; junction bases outside the gene matches: 13. This CDR3 comprises 14 residues. The CDR3, as DNA: TGTGCCAGCAGTCCCCCGTGGCCGCGGGAGAGGCAGTTCTTC. As protein: CASSPPWPRERQFF.

This clone showed up just once. The rearrangement links TRBV28 to TRBJ2-2; D not resolved. Deletions cut 8 bases from V and 5 bases from J, with 6 bases between. Germline lookup yields CDR1 MDHEN and CDR2 SYDVKM. The CDR3 contains 11 residues. The CDR3 reads CASRRTGELFF. DNA for the CDR3: TGTGCCAGCCGTCGTACCGGGGAGCTGTTTTTT.

The chain carries TRBV19 and TRBJ2-1, with a weak D call TRBD1 (6 bases). Germline CDR1 LNHDA, CDR2 SQIVND (reference sequence). CDR3 length: 12 residues. V shed 9 bases and J shed 9 bases, with 15 bases lying between them. The chain's CDR3 is CASRTGSVEQFF. The CDR3, as DNA: TGTGCCAGCCGTACAGGGTCGGTTGAGCAGTTCTTC. Full variable domain (outside the CDR3, taken from reference TRBV19 and TRBJ2-1): DGGITQSPKYLFRKEGQNVTLSCEQNLNHDAMYWYRQDPGQGLRLIYYSQIVNDFQKGDIAEGYSVSREKKESFPLTVTSAQKNPTAFYLCASRTGSVEQFFGPGTRLTVL.

The J gene is TRBJ1-4, the V gene TRBV5-4; weak D call: TRBD1 (5 bases). Germline V gene lookup returns CDR1 SGHNT and CDR2 YYREEE (reference sequence). The CDR3 has 15 amino acids. V was trimmed by 4 bases and J by 8 bases, leaving 18 bases between them. CDR3 coding DNA: TGTGCCAGCAGCCAAGAGGACAAACGAGGCGAAAAACTGTTTTTT. Translating gives CASSQEDKRGEKLFF. The full variable domain, completed using reference TRBV5-4 and TRBJ1-4, is ETGVTQSPTHLIKTRGQQVTLRCSSQSGHNTVSWYQQALGQGPQFIFQYYREEENGRGNFPPRFSGLQFPNYSSELNVNALELDDSALYLCASSQEDKRGEKLFFGSGTQLSVL.

The V and J genes are TRBV10-3 and TRBJ2-7, with D perhaps TRBD2 (5 bases). Trimming cost V 10 bases and J 5 bases, with 12 bases left between them. The germline V gene has CDR1 ENHRY and CDR2 SYGVKD. The CDR3 totals 11 residues. CDR3 DNA sequence: TGTGCCACCCGTCAGAGGGACGAGCAGTACTTC. Translation gives CATRQRDEQYF.

The V and J genes are TRBV7-9 and TRBJ2-3, with TRBD1 as a possible D gene (6 bases). Germline CDR1 and CDR2: SEHNR and FQNEAQ (reference sequence). This CDR3 is built from 14 residues. The V and J ends lost 4 bases and 0 bases respectively, with 8 bases between them. The CDR3 reads CASSWTASTDTQYF. In nucleotides, the CDR3 is TGTGCCAGCAGCTGGACAGCCAGCACAGATACGCAGTATTTT. The variable domain in full, completed from reference TRBV7-9 and TRBJ2-3, reads DTGVSQNPRHKITKRGQNVTFRCDPISEHNRLYWYRQTLGQGPEFLTYFQNEAQLEKSRLLSDRFSAERPKGSFSTLEIQRTEQGDSAMYLCASSWTASTDTQYFGPGTRLTVL.

This clone has only a few counts. The V call is TRBV7-8, the J call TRBJ2-4, with TRBD2 identical over 13 bases. Per the germline V gene, CDR1 is SGHVS and CDR2 is FQNEAQ. The J segment lost 0 bases and the V segment lost 4 bases, leaving 9 bases of the junction unmatched. CDR3 size: 19 residues. For the CDR3, the DNA is TGTGCCAGCAGCTCTTGGACTAGCGGGAGAAGGCTAGCCAAAAACATTCAGTACTTC. Translating gives CASSSWTSGRRLAKNIQYF.

The chain has TRBV4-3 and TRBJ2-3, with 13 positions matching TRBD2. This CDR3 has 17 amino acids. V trimming: 4 bases; J trimming: 3 bases; junction bases outside the gene matches: 7. Per germline, CDR1 LGHNA and CDR2 YSLEER. CDR3 sequence: CASSRRLAGGSTDTQYF. The CDR3 DNA reads TGCGCCAGCAGCCGCCGACTAGCGGGAGGTAGTACAGATACGCAGTATTTT.

The chain links TRBV2 to TRBJ2-7; 11 bases are a match to TRBD2. Trimming cost V 4 bases and J 5 bases; bases outside gene matches: 16. This CDR3 is 18 amino acids long. CDR1 is SNHLY, CDR2 FYNNEI, per germline. CDR3 in amino acids: CASSVILAGVGVRDEQYF. CDR3 bases: TGTGCCAGCAGTGTAATACTAGCGGGAGTTGGGGTTCGCGACGAGCAGTACTTC.

CDR3 nucleotides: TGTGCCAGCAGCCCACAAGACTCCGCGGCAGATACGCAGTATTTT. This encodes CASSPQDSAADTQYF. The chain couples TRBV4-2 to TRBJ2-3; D ambiguous. Deletions cut 4 bases from V and 4 bases from J, with 15 bases between. The CDR3 runs to 15 residues. Per the germline V gene, CDR1 is LGHNA and CDR2 is YNFKEQ.

The V call is TRBV4-1, the J call TRBJ1-2, with 9 bases fitting TRBD1. V shed 4 bases and J 4 bases; nucleotides not matched to a gene: 7. Germline-derived CDR1 and CDR2 are MGHRA and YSYEKL. The CDR3 has 15 residues. For the CDR3, the DNA is TGCGCCAGCAGCCCGAGGACAGGGGAGGTCTATGGCTACACCTTC. Protein product: CASSPRTGEVYGYTF.

This clone was recorded once. The chain joins TRBV11-2 to TRBJ1-2; D uncertain. Per germline, CDR1 SGHAT and CDR2 FQNNGV. The CDR3 has 11 residues. V was cut by 7 bases and J by 8 bases, with 11 bases left in between. DNA of the CDR3: TGTGCCAGCACCAAAACGGGGGGCTACACCTTC. Its translation: CASTKTGGYTF.

The chain joins TRBV5-1 to TRBJ2-1; D not resolved. CDR3 length: 13 amino acids. CDR1 and CDR2 from the germline V gene are SGHRS and YFSETQ. V gave up 4 bases and J gave up 7 bases, with 12 bases separating them. Here the CDR3 DNA reads TGCGCCAGCAGCCAGTGGGCAAAAAATGAGCAGTTCTTC. Encoded protein: CASSQWAKNEQFF. Together with reference TRBV5-1 and TRBJ2-1, the CDR3 gives the full variable domain: KAGVTQTPRYLIKTRGQQVTLSCSPISGHRSVSWYQQTPGQGLQFLFEYFSETQRNKGNFPGRFSGRQFSNSRSEMNVSTLELGDSALYLCASSQWAKNEQFFGPGTRLTVL.

This chain links TRBV19 with TRBJ2-4; TRBD1 is a possible D gene (6 bases). The CDR3 contains 14 residues. Germline V gene sequence: CDR1 LNHDA, CDR2 SQIVND (reference sequence). The V gene lost 4 bases and the J gene lost 5 bases, with 12 bases spanning the gap. For the CDR3, the DNA is TGTGCCAGTAGTACCCGACAGGAAGAAAACATTCAGTACTTC. Its translation is CASSTRQEENIQYF.

The chain links TRBV5-8 to TRBJ1-3; 7 positions agree with TRBD1. This CDR3 is 15 amino acids long. Germline V gene lookup returns CDR1 SGHTS and CDR2 YDEGEE. The J segment lost 0 bases and the V segment lost 4 bases, leaving 4 bases of the junction unmatched. The CDR3 bases are TGTGCCAGCAGCCGGGGACAGAGCTCTGGAAACACCATATATTTT. Protein sequence: CASSRGQSSGNTIYF.

The rearrangement uses TRBV7-2 and TRBJ2-2; possible D gene TRBD2, 7 bases. V lost 1 base, J lost 4 bases, and 13 bases lay in between. Germline CDR1 reads SGHTA; CDR2 reads FQGNSA. CDR3 length equals 16 residues. The CDR3 region has the DNA TGTGCCAGCAGCTTAGTGGGGGGGCAGGGCACCGGGGAGCTGTTTTTT. Protein sequence: CASSLVGGQGTGELFF.

The chain employs TRBV29-1 and TRBJ2-5; TRBD2 matches at 7 bases. CDR1 is SQVTM, CDR2 ANQGSEA, per germline. The CDR3 totals 12 residues. V dropped 0 bases and J dropped 7; count of bases not matched to a gene: 2. The CDR3 spells CSVEDPSGTQYF. CDR3 DNA sequence: TGCAGCGTTGAAGACCCTAGCGGGACCCAGTACTTC.

The V and J genes are TRBV7-8 and TRBJ2-2, with 7 bases matching TRBD1. CDR1 is SGHVS and CDR2 is FQNEAQ in the germline V gene. The CDR3 is 19 residues long. J lost 0 bases, V lost 2 bases, and 12 bases had no gene match. The CDR3 DNA sequence: TGTGCCAGCAGCTTATGGTCCGAATCCGGGACAGCGAACACCGGGGAGCTGTTTTTT. It specifies CASSLWSESGTANTGELFF.

This clone was seen more than once but under ten times. The chain has TRBV10-3 and TRBJ1-5; 9 bases align to TRBD1. The CDR3 totals 14 residues. Trimming at V came to 8 bases and at J to 2 bases, leaving 4 bases not matched to a gene. CDR1 is ENHRY and CDR2 is SYGVKD in the germline V gene. CDR3 sequence: CAIGGDRGNQPQHF. For the CDR3, the DNA is TGTGCCATCGGGGGGGACAGGGGCAATCAGCCCCAGCATTTT.

V gene TRBV2 combines with J gene TRBJ1-1, with D uncertain. The length of the CDR3 is 12 residues. Trimming took 6 bases from V and 8 from J, leaving 13 bases between them. Per the germline V gene, CDR1 is SNHLY and CDR2 is FYNNEI. The CDR3 protein is CASRGSPQEAFF. The DNA of the CDR3 is TGTGCCAGCAGGGGGAGCCCGCAAGAAGCTTTCTTT.

This chain connects TRBV6-1 to TRBJ1-3; maybe TRBD1 (5 bases). Trimming left V 1 base short and J 0 bases short, with 10 bases between. Looked up from germline, CDR1 is MNHNS and CDR2 is SASEGT. CDR3 length: 16 amino acids. CDR3 DNA sequence: TGTGCCAGCAGTGAAGAAAGGGGTAGCTCTGGAAACACCATATATTTT. It translates to CASSEERGSSGNTIYF.

V usage is TRBV27 and J usage is TRBJ2-1, with 12 positions matching TRBD2. The CDR3 is made up of 18 amino acids. After removal of 2 bases from V and 8 bases from J, the junction contained 13 bases not matched to a gene. Germline V CDR1 and CDR2: MNHEY, SMNVEV (reference sequence). This CDR3 reads CASSLTRTSGVPSDEQFF. The CDR3 DNA reads as TGTGCCAGCAGTTTAACCCGGACTAGCGGGGTCCCTTCGGATGAGCAGTTCTTC.

This CDR3 reads CASSLIADTGELFF. CDR3 nucleotide sequence: TGTGCCAGCAGCTTAATCGCGGACACCGGGGAGCTGTTTTTT. The rearrangement links TRBV11-2 to TRBJ2-2; D ambiguous. V was pared by 2 bases and J by 3 bases, with 7 bases between. The germline CDR1 and CDR2 sequences are SGHAT and FQNNGV. The CDR3 consists of 14 residues.

The rearrangement joins TRBV7-9 to TRBJ1-4; D might be TRBD1 (5 bases). Germline V lookup: CDR1 SEHNR, CDR2 FQNEAQ (reference sequence). The V gene lost 5 bases and the J gene lost 1 base, with 8 bases spanning the gap. The CDR3 runs 14 residues. CDR3 coding DNA: TGTGCCAGCAGCCCGGGGGAAACTAATGAAAAACTGTTTTTT. Translating it yields CASSPGETNEKLFF. Combining the CDR3 with reference TRBV7-9 and TRBJ1-4 gives the whole variable domain DTGVSQNPRHKITKRGQNVTFRCDPISEHNRLYWYRQTLGQGPEFLTYFQNEAQLEKSRLLSDRFSAERPKGSFSTLEIQRTEQGDSAMYLCASSPGETNEKLFFGSGTQLSVL.